These 10 T cell receptor beta chains were sequenced from one sample in a study of Graves' ophthalmopathy and Graves' hyperthyroidism. Using RNA transcripts, the TCR beta CDR3 regions were amplified. An initial RT-PCR round employing HTBI primers preceded a second-round multiplex PCR. TCRdb reprocessed the multiplex PCR reads with MiXCR, giving one entry per CDR3 protein. Here the sample spans about 340,000 distinct CDR3 sequences, under 20% being singletons. Sequencing input: peripheral blood. Receptors originate from an adult man with Graves' ophthalmopathy.

This clonotype turned up a few times. The chain uses TRBV6-2 or TRBV6-3 and TRBJ1-2; the match to TRBD1 covers 8 bases. This CDR3 comprises 17 residues. The V gene's germline CDR1 is MNHEY and CDR2 SVGEGT. V lost 6 bases to trimming and J lost 0 bases; unmatched junction nucleotides: 12. The CDR3 sequence is CASSSGQGETTNYGYTF. DNA of the CDR3: TGTGCCAGCAGCTCCGGACAGGGCGAAACCACTAACTATGGCTACACCTTC.

This clonotype was observed at least ten times. CDR3 sequence (DNA): TGTGCCAGCAGTTCCAAGACAGGGCCCTATGGCTACACCTTC. It translates to CASSSKTGPYGYTF. The chain joins TRBV6-2 or TRBV6-3 to TRBJ1-2; 7 bases map to TRBD1. V was pared by 4 bases and J by 4 bases, with 6 bases of the junction left unmatched. CDR1 MNHEY and CDR2 SVGEGT come from the germline V gene. The CDR3 runs 14 residues.

This clonotype was picked up many times. The chain links TRBV7-3 to TRBJ2-7; 9 nucleotides match TRBD2. CDR3 length: 18 residues. The germline V gene has CDR1 SGHTA and CDR2 FQGTGA. The trim removed 5 bases at V and 0 bases at J, leaving 14 bases unmatched. The CDR3 loop reads CASSPGGSGGLNSYEQYF. Here the CDR3 DNA reads TGTGCCAGCAGCCCCGGTGGTAGCGGGGGACTCAACTCCTACGAGCAGTACTTC.

This clonotype occurred many times. The chain couples TRBV30 to TRBJ1-5, with D unclear. Trimming stripped 5 bases from V and 1 base from J, with 15 bases between. This CDR3 has 15 residues. Germline loops: CDR1 GTSNPN, CDR2 SVGIG (reference sequence). DNA of the CDR3: TGTGCCTGGGGCGATGGACCGACAAGCAATCAGCCCCAGCATTTT. Protein: CAWGDGPTSNQPQHF.

This clonotype was seen many times. This chain links TRBV6-1 with TRBJ2-7; D ambiguous. V was shortened by 3 bases and J by 3 bases, with 6 bases between the two germline ends. Germline lookup yields CDR1 MNHNS and CDR2 SASEGT. CDR3 length equals 12 residues. The CDR3 nucleotides are TGTGCCAGCAGTGACCCGTTCTACGAGCAGTACTTC. Amino acid sequence: CASSDPFYEQYF.

The chain is built from TRBV28 and TRBJ2-4; D call uncertain. The CDR3 contains 13 residues. Germline CDR1 MDHEN, CDR2 SYDVKM. The V and J ends lost 5 bases and 9 bases respectively, with 14 bases between them. CDR3 amino acids: CASSPPHSVIQYF. Here the CDR3 DNA reads TGTGCCAGCAGTCCACCTCATTCGGTCATTCAGTACTTC.

This clonotype showed up many times. The J gene is TRBJ2-7, the V gene TRBV5-1, with D possibly being TRBD1 (6 bases). Trimming shortened V by 5 bases and J by 0 bases, and 18 bases separated the two germline ends. Germline CDR1 reads SGHRS; CDR2 reads YFSETQ. The CDR3 length is 16 residues. CDR3 amino acids: CASSYSGTRGSYEQYF. Here the CDR3 DNA reads TGCGCCAGCAGTTACTCCGGGACAAGGGGCTCCTACGAGCAGTACTTC.

The chain has TRBV12-3 or TRBV12-4 and TRBJ2-7; D tentatively fits TRBD1 or TRBD2 (5 bases each). CDR3 length: 12 amino acids. Trimming removed 7 bases at V and 4 bases at J, with 11 bases between. CDR3 residues: CASKRDEYEQYF. In DNA form, the CDR3 reads TGTGCCAGCAAAAGGGACGAGTACGAGCAGTACTTC.

In this sample, this clonotype turned up many times. The chain recombines TRBV6-1 with TRBJ1-3, with D unclear. V lost 1 base and J 4 bases, leaving 5 bases between the germline ends. Germline assignment: CDR1 MNHNS and CDR2 SASEGT. CDR3 length equals 13 residues. As DNA, the CDR3 is TGTGCCAGCAGTGAAGACGGGGGAAACACCATATATTTT. Translated: CASSEDGGNTIYF.

The chain recombines TRBV5-5 with TRBJ1-2; possibly TRBD1 for D (5 bases). The germline V and J ends were trimmed by 1 base and 2 bases, with 9 bases remaining between them. The CDR3 runs 14 residues. CDR1 and CDR2 from the germline V gene are SGHKS and YYEKEE (reference sequence). Here the CDR3 DNA reads TGTGCCAGCAGCTTGACAGGCGGCAACTATGGCTACACCTTC. Its translation: CASSLTGGNYGYTF. Full variable domain (rest looked up from reference TRBV5-5 and TRBJ1-2): DAGVTQSPTHLIKTRGQQVTLRCSPISGHKSVSWYQQVLGQGPQFIFQYYEKEERGRGNFPDRFSARQFPNYSSELNVNALLLGDSALYLCASSLTGGNYGYTFGSGTRLTVV.